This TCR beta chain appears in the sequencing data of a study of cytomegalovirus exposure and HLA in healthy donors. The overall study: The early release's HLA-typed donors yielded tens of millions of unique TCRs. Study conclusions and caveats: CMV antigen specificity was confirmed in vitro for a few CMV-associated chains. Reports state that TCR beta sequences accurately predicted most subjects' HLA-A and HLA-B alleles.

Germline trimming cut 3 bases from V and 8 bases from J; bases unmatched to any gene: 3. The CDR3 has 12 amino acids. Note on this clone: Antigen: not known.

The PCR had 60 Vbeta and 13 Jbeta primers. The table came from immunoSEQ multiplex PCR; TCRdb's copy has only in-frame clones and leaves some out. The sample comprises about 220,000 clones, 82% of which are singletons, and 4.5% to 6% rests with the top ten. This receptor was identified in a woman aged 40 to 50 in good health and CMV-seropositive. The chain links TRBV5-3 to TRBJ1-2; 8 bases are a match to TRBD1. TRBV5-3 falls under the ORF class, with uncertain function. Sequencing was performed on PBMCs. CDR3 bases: TGTGCCAGAAGCTGGACAGGGTGGGGCTACACCTTC. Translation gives CARSWTGWGYTF.